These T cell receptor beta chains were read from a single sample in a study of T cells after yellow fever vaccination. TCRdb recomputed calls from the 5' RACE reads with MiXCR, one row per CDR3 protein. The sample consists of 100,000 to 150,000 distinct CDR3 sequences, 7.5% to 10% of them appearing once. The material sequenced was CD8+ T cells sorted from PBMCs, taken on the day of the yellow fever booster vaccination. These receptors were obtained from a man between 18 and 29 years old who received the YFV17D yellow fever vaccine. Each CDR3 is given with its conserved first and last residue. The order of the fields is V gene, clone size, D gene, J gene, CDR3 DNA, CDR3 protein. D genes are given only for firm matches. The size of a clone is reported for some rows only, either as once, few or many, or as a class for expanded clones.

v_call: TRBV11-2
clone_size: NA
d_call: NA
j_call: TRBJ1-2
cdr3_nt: TGTGCCACCCCCTCAAGAGGCGGCTACACCTTC
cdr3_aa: CATPSRGGYTF

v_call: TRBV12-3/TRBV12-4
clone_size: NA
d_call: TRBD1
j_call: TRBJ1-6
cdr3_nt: TGTGCCAGCAGTGCCTCCGGGACAGGGGTGGTTCCCCTCCACTTT
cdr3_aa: CASSASGTGVVPLHF

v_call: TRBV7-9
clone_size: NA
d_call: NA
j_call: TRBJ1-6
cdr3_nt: TGTGCCAGCAGCTTAGCCCCGGGACACGCAAAGTTT
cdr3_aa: CASSLAPGHAKF

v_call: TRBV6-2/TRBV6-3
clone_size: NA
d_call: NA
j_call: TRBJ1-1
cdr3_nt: TGTGCCAGCAGTTACAGAGCCATGAACACTGAAGCTTTCTTT
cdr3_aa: CASSYRAMNTEAFF

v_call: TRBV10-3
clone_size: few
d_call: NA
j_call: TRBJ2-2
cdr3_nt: TGTGCCATCAGGAGTCGGGTGGACACCGGGGAGCTGTTTTTT
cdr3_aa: CAIRSRVDTGELFF

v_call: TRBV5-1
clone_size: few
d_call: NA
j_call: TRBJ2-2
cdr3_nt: TGCGCCAGCAGCTCTCCCCAGGGGGAGGCCGGGGAGCTGTTTTTT
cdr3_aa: CASSSPQGEAGELFF

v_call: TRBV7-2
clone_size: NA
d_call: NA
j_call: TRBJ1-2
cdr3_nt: TGTGCCAGCAGCCAGACGGGCGGCTTCTATGGCTACACCTTC
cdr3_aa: CASSQTGGFYGYTF

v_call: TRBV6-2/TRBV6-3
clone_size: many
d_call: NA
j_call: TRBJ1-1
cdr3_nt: TGTGCCAGCAGTTCCCGGCCGAACACTGAAGCTTTCTTT
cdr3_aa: CASSSRPNTEAFF

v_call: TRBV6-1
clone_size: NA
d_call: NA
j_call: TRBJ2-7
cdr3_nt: TGTGCCAGCATCGAACGTGTAAACGAGCAGTACTTC
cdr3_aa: CASIERVNEQYF

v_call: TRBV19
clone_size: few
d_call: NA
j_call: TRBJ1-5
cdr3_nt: TGTGCCAGTAGTATTGTGACAGCGGGTCAGCCCCAGCATTTT
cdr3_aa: CASSIVTAGQPQHF

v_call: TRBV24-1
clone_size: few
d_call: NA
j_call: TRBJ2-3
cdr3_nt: TGTGCCACCAGTGAGTCCTGGAGCACAGATACGCAGTATTTT
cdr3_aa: CATSESWSTDTQYF

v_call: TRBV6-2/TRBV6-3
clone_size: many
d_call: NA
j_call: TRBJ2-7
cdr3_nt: TGTGCCAGCAGTTACGTCGGACTAAACTACGAGCAGTACTTC
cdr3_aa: CASSYVGLNYEQYF

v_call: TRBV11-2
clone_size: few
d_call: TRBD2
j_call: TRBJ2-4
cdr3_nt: TGTGCCAGCAGCGCGGGACTAGCGGGGTTAGGGCTAACCAAAAACATTCAGTACTTC
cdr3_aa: CASSAGLAGLGLTKNIQYF

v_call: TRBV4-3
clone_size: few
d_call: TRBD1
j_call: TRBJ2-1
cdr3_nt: TGCGCCAGCAGCCAAGGAACCGGGACAGGGATTCTCGGGGAGCAGTTCTTC
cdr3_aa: CASSQGTGTGILGEQFF

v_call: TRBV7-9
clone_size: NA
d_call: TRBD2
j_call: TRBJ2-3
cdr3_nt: TGTGCCAGCAGCTTAGAGGCGGGGGAGACAGATACGCAGTATTTT
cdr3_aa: CASSLEAGETDTQYF

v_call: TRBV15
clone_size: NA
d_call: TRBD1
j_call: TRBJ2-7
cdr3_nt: TGTGCCACCAGCATCGACAGGGCGTACGAGCAGTACTTC
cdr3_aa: CATSIDRAYEQYF

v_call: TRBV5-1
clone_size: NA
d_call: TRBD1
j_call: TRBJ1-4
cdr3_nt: TGCGCCAGCAGCGAGGGGACAGATGAAAAACTGTTTTTT
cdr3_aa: CASSEGTDEKLFF

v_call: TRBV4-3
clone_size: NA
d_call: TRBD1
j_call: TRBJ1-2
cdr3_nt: TGCGCCAGCAGCCAAGGACAGGGAGTCTTCTATGGCTACACCTTC
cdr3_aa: CASSQGQGVFYGYTF

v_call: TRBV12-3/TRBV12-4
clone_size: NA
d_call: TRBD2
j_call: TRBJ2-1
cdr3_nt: TGTGCCTCCCGCGGGGAGGGCGAGTTCTTC
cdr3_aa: CASRGEGEFF

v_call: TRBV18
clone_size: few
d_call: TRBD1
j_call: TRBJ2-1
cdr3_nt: TGTGCCAGCTCACCACCGAGGACAGGGGGGTGGGATGAGCAGTTCTTC
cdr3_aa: CASSPPRTGGWDEQFF

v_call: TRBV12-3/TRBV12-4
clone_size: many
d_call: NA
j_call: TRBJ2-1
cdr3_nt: TGTGTCGTCCGGGAAGGGGATTACAATGAGCAGTTCTTC
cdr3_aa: CVVREGDYNEQFF

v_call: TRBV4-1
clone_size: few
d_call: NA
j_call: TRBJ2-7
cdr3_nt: TGCGCCAGCAGCTCCTACGCCGCCTACGAGCAGTACTTC
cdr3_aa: CASSSYAAYEQYF

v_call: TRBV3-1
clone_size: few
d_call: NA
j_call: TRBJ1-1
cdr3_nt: TGTGCCAGCAGCCATTTACAGAACACTGAAGCTTTCTTT
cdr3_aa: CASSHLQNTEAFF

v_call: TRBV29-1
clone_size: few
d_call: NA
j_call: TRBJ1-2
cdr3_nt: TGCAGCGTCCCGAACCCCCCATTCTATGGCTACACCTTC
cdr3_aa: CSVPNPPFYGYTF

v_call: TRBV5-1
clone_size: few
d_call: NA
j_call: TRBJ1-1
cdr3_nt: TGCGCCAGCAGCTTGGAGGGTGACAGACTTGAAGCTTTCTTT
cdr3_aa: CASSLEGDRLEAFF

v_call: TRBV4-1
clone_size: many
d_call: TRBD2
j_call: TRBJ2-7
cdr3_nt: TGCGCCAGCAGCCAGGGACTAGCCGAGCAGTACTTC
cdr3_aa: CASSQGLAEQYF

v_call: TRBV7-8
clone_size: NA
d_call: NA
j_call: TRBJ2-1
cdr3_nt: TGTGCCAGCAGCCTACCCTTGGAGAGCTCCTACAATGAGCAGTTCTTC
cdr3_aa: CASSLPLESSYNEQFF

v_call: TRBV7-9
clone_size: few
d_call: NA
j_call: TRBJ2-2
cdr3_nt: TGTGCCAGCAGCTTAGCAGGGGTGAATACCGGGGAGCTGTTTTTT
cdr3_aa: CASSLAGVNTGELFF

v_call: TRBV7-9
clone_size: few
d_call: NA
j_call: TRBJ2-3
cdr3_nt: TGTGCCAGCAGCCCATGGAGGGCAGATACGCAGTATTTT
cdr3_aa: CASSPWRADTQYF

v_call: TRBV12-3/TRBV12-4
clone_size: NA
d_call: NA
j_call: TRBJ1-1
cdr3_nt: TGTGCCAGCAACAAAGTCGGTCAGGGCCCTGAAGCTTTCTTT
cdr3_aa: CASNKVGQGPEAFF

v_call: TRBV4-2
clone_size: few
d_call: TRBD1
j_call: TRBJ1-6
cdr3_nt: TGTGCCAGCAGCCAAGAACAGGGGGCCAATTCACCCCTCCACTTT
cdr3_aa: CASSQEQGANSPLHF

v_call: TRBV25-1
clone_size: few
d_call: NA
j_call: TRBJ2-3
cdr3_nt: TGTGCCAGCAGTGGGGGCCATAGCACAGATACGCAGTATTTT
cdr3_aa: CASSGGHSTDTQYF

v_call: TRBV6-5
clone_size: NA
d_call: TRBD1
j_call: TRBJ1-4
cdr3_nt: TGTGCCAGCAGTCGGACAGGAGCTGTTGAAAAACTGTTTTTT
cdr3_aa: CASSRTGAVEKLFF

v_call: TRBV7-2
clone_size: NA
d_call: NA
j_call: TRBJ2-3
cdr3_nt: TGTGCCAGCAGCTTAATAGCGGAAGATACGCAGTATTTT
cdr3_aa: CASSLIAEDTQYF

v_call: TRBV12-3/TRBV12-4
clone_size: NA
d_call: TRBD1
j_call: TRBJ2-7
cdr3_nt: TGTGCCAGCAGTTTATGGAGACAGGGGTTGAGGGAGCAGTACTTC
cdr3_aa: CASSLWRQGLREQYF

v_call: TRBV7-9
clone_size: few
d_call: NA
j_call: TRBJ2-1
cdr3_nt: TGTGCCAGCACCCCCAGGGAGGCTTGGACCTACAATGAGCAGTTCTTC
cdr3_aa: CASTPREAWTYNEQFF

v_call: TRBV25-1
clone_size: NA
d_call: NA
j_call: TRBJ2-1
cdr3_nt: TGTGCCAGCAGTGCCCAGGGTGCCCCAGGCTACAATGAGCAGTTCTTC
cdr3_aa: CASSAQGAPGYNEQFF

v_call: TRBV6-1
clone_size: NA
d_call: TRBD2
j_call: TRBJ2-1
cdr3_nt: TGTGCCAGCAGTTCGAGCGGGGGACCGGCCAATGAGCAGTTCTTC
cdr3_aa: CASSSSGGPANEQFF

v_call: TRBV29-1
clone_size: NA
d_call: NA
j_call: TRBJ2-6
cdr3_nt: TGCAGCACCTTAGATTGGGGTGGGGCCAACGTCCTGACTTTC
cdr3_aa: CSTLDWGGANVLTF

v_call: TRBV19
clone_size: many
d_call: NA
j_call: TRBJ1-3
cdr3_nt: TGTGCCAGTACTACCTTCAACAGGAACTCTGGAAACACCATATATTTT
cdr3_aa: CASTTFNRNSGNTIYF

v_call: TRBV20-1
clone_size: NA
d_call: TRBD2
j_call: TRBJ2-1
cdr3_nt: TGCAGTGCTAGAGAGGAGCGGGGGCTTTACAATGAGCAGTTCTTC
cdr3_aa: CSAREERGLYNEQFF

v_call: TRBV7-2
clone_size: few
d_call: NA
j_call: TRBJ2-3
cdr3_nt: TGTGCCAGCAGCTACGGAAAGGAGGGGCCGCAGGGTACGCAGTATTTT
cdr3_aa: CASSYGKEGPQGTQYF

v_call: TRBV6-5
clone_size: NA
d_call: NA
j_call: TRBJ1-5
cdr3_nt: TGTGCCAGCAGTTACGGGGGGTCGGTGTGGCCCCAGCATTTT
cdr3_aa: CASSYGGSVWPQHF

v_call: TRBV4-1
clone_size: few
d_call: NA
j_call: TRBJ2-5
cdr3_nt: TGCGCCAGCAGCCAAGCGGTGGGAATCGGGGAGACCCAGTACTTC
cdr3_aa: CASSQAVGIGETQYF

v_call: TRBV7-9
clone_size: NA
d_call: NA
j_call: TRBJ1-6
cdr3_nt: TGTGCCAGCCGCGGTCGGACTATGGATTCACCCCTCCACTTT
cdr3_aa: CASRGRTMDSPLHF

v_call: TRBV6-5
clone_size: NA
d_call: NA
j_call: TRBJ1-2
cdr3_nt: TGTGCCAGCAGTTACCAGGGAACCAACTATGGCTACACCTTC
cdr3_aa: CASSYQGTNYGYTF